The 27 T cell receptor beta chains in this list originate from one sample, sequenced in a study of CD8 T cells in ankylosing spondylitis. Study outcomes and limitations: A motif in TCR beta, a set of 8 or 9 highly homologous variants, appeared characteristic of ankylosing spondylitis blood.

TCRdb ran MiXCR on the 5' RACE reads and lists one entry per CDR3 protein. This table has 700,000 or so distinct CDR3 sequences, about 20% appearing once. Which antigens these TCRs recognize remains unknown. The sample consisted of blood, either unsorted or a sorted T cell fraction (not recorded which). The receptors were gathered from a male donor with ankylosing spondylitis.

The V call is TRBV28, the J call TRBJ2-7; perhaps TRBD1 as D (6 bases). This CDR3 has 14 residues. Germline CDR1 and CDR2: MDHEN and SYDVKM. Trimming shortened V by 2 bases and J by 1 base, and 9 bases separated the two germline ends. The CDR3 protein is CASSLDRISYEQYF. The CDR3 bases are TGTGCCAGCAGTTTAGACAGGATATCCTACGAGCAGTACTTC.

This clonotype was picked up a small number of times. The J gene is TRBJ1-1, the V gene TRBV7-2; TRBD1 might be the D (6 bases). Trimming left V 1 base short and J 1 base short, with 10 bases between. The CDR3 runs 15 residues. Germline V gene sequence: CDR1 SGHTA, CDR2 FQGNSA. The CDR3 nucleotides are TGTGCCAGCAGCTTAGTTCCAGGGGAGAACACTGAAGCTTTCTTT. Amino acids: CASSLVPGENTEAFF.

This clonotype has more than one count but fewer than ten. As DNA, the CDR3 is TGTGCCAGCAGTTTAGACCCCCTTACCGGGGAGCTGTTTTTT. This codes for CASSLDPLTGELFF. The chain combines TRBV12-3 or TRBV12-4 with TRBJ2-2; no clear D gene. Trimming stripped 1 base from V and 5 bases from J, with 8 bases between. The CDR3 covers 14 residues.

This clonotype was seen a few times. This chain uses TRBV20-1 with TRBJ1-2, with D possibly being TRBD1 (5 bases). The CDR3 extends over 16 amino acids. V was pared by 4 bases and J by 7 bases, with 25 bases between. Per the germline V gene, CDR1 is DFQATT and CDR2 is SNEGSKA (reference sequence). CDR3 protein: CSATPGGVPRSGGYTF. The CDR3 coding sequence is TGCAGTGCTACCCCCGGAGGGGTCCCCAGGTCCGGTGGCTACACCTTC.

The rearrangement links TRBV7-9 to TRBJ2-7, with D possibly matching TRBD2 (7 bases). With 5 bases removed from V and 7 bases from J, the gap between germline ends came to 24 bases. Germline V lookup: CDR1 SEHNR, CDR2 FQNEAQ (reference sequence). The CDR3 is made up of 16 amino acids. The chain's CDR3 is CASSRSQGSTRGEQYF. The DNA for the CDR3 is TGTGCCAGCAGCCGGTCACAGGGTTCCACGCGGGGGGAGCAGTACTTC.

The gene calls are TRBV6-5 and TRBJ1-4; TRBD1 aligns across 11 bases. After removal of 4 bases from V and 7 bases from J, the junction contained 5 bases not matched to a gene. Germline-derived CDR1 and CDR2 are MNHEY and SVGAGI. The CDR3 extends over 15 amino acids. CDR3 DNA: TGTGCCAGCAGTTTTGGGACAGGGGGAAGTGAAAAACTGTTTTTT. This translates into CASSFGTGGSEKLFF.

This clonotype was recorded many times. The CDR3 region has the DNA TGTGCCAGCCGGCCGAGCGGGAGTTACAATGAGCAGTTCTTC. Its translation: CASRPSGSYNEQFF. This sequence joins TRBV12-3 or TRBV12-4 and TRBJ2-1, with TRBD2 identical over 8 bases. J lost 4 bases, V lost 8 bases, and 7 bases had no gene match. The CDR3 has 14 residues.

The chain joins TRBV14 to TRBJ2-1; D remains unclear. This CDR3 comprises 16 residues. V was trimmed by 0 bases and J by 0 bases, leaving 9 bases between them. Germline-derived CDR1 and CDR2 are SGHDN and FVKESK. The CDR3 coding sequence is TGTGCCAGCAGCCAAGACACGGCCAGCTCCTACAATGAGCAGTTCTTC. This sequence encodes CASSQDTASSYNEQFF.

The chain couples TRBV20-1 to TRBJ2-7; 8 bases match TRBD1. J was trimmed by 3 bases and V by 2 bases; bases with no gene match: 3. Germline assignment: CDR1 DFQATT and CDR2 SNEGSKA (reference sequence). This CDR3 has 13 residues. The CDR3 DNA reads TGCAGTGCTAGACCCGGACAGGGCTACGAGCAGTACTTC. Protein product: CSARPGQGYEQYF.

This clonotype showed up just once. The CDR3 nucleotides read TGTGCCACCAGCAGAGGGACGGCAGGGGGCTTGACTGAAGCTTTCTTT. As protein: CATSRGTAGGLTEAFF. This chain joins TRBV15 and TRBJ1-1, with TRBD1 identical over 8 bases. This CDR3 region has 16 residues. The junction had 9 bases not matched to a gene; V was cut back by 1 base and J by 5 bases. The germline gives CDR1 LNHNV, CDR2 YYDKDF (reference sequence). Looking up the rest from reference TRBV15 and TRBJ1-1 gives the full variable domain: DAMVIQNPRYQVTQFGKPVTLSCSQTLNHNVMYWYQQKSSQAPKLLFHYYDKDFNNEADTPDNFQSRRPNTSFCFLDIRSPGLGDTAMYLCATSRGTAGGLTEAFFGQGTRLTVV.

The chain is built from TRBV5-1 and TRBJ2-1, with TRBD2 identical over 11 bases. The CDR3 totals 15 residues. The germline V gene encodes CDR1 SGHRS and CDR2 YFSETQ. V shed 4 bases, J shed 7 bases, and the junction held 7 bases outside the gene matches. For the CDR3, the DNA is TGCGCCAGCAGCCTACTAGCGGGGGCATCGAATGAGCAGTTCTTC. It is translated as CASSLLAGASNEQFF.

This clonotype was found many times. The V and J genes are TRBV6-4 and TRBJ2-3; 10 bases align to TRBD2. Germline V gene data show CDR1 as MRHNA and CDR2 as SNTAGT. V trimming: 0 bases; J trimming: 4 bases; junction bases outside the gene matches: 1. The CDR3 extends over 15 amino acids. The CDR3 protein is CASSDSSGRADTQYF. The CDR3 DNA sequence: TGTGCCAGCAGTGACTCAAGCGGGAGGGCAGATACGCAGTATTTT.

As DNA, the CDR3 is TGTGCCAGCAGTTTATCGAGGGGAGGGATCGGCGACGAGCAGTACTTC. This codes for CASSLSRGGIGDEQYF. The V and J genes are TRBV27 and TRBJ2-7, with 7 positions matching TRBD2. CDR3 length: 16 residues. Losses at the gene ends were 0 bases for V and 5 bases for J; bases not matched to a gene: 10. Germline assignment: CDR1 MNHEY and CDR2 SMNVEV (reference sequence).

This sequence joins TRBV10-3 and TRBJ2-4; D is unclear. Trimming left V 0 bases short and J 6 bases short, with 15 bases between. Germline lookup yields CDR1 ENHRY and CDR2 SYGVKD. CDR3 length: 16 amino acids. The CDR3 here is CAISESPPDPVNIQYF. The CDR3 DNA reads TGTGCCATCAGTGAGTCGCCCCCAGATCCGGTAAACATTCAGTACTTC.

The chain combines TRBV7-6 with TRBJ1-3, with D tentatively TRBD1 (5 bases). CDR1 and CDR2 from the germline V gene are SGHVS and FNYEAQ. The CDR3 has 16 residues. V shed 6 bases and J shed 0 bases, with 15 bases lying between them. CDR3 sequence: CASSRGRSHSGNTIYF. CDR3 DNA: TGTGCCAGCAGTAGGGGACGGAGTCACTCTGGAAACACCATATATTTT.

The chain uses TRBV5-1 and TRBJ2-1, with D unresolved. The length of the CDR3 is 14 residues. V gave up 2 bases and J gave up 6 bases, with 12 bases separating them. From germline, CDR1 is SGHRS and CDR2 YFSETQ. Written as DNA, the CDR3 is TGCGCCAGCAGCTTACGGGTATCCCTCAATGAGCAGTTCTTC. Amino acids: CASSLRVSLNEQFF.

The J gene is TRBJ1-2, the V gene TRBV20-1; tentatively, D is TRBD1 (6 bases). Trimming left V 3 bases short and J 0 bases short, with 17 bases between. CDR1 and CDR2 from the germline V gene are DFQATT and SNEGSKA (reference sequence). This CDR3 region has 16 residues. The CDR3 DNA reads as TGCAGTGCTAGGAGATTGGCAGGGGCTGCTAACTATGGCTACACCTTC. As protein: CSARRLAGAANYGYTF.

The V and J genes are TRBV28 and TRBJ1-2, with D perhaps matching TRBD1 (5 bases). The CDR3 length is 16 residues. Trimming stripped 3 bases from V and 7 bases from J, with 21 bases between. Germline CDR1 and CDR2: MDHEN and SYDVKM. The CDR3 sequence is CASSFAAGGLRTGYTF. In DNA form, the CDR3 reads TGTGCCAGCAGTTTCGCAGCCGGGGGTCTTCGAACTGGCTACACCTTC.

This clonotype was counted many times. Germline is not matched at one junction end, which may reflect a read error. The chain has TRBV7-2 and TRBJ2-1; D is perhaps TRBD2 (5 bases). The CDR3 contains 13 residues. Germline V gene sequence: CDR1 SGHTA, CDR2 FQGNSA. DNA of the CDR3: TGTGCCAGCAGCCTAGCTTACTACAATGAGCAGTTCTTC. This sequence encodes CASSLAYYNEQFF. Filled out from reference TRBV7-2 and TRBJ2-1, the complete variable domain reads GAGVSQSPSNKVTEKGKDVELRCDPISGHTALYWYRQSLGQGLEFLIYFQGNSAPDKSGLPSDRFSAERTGGSVSTLTIQRTQQEDSAVYLCASSLAYYNEQFFGPGTRLTVL.

This clonotype was seen more than once but under ten times. The CDR3 spells CASSYFSPTTSGSGGSYEQYF. The CDR3 DNA follows: TGTGCCAGCAGTTACTTCAGTCCAACGACTAGCGGGAGTGGGGGGTCCTACGAGCAGTACTTC. V and J are TRBV6-2 or TRBV6-3 and TRBJ2-7; 12 bases agree with TRBD2. Trimming removed 1 base from V and 1 base from J; junction bases left unmatched: 17. The CDR3 consists of 21 residues. CDR1 is MNHEY and CDR2 is SVGEGT in the germline V gene.

The CDR3 here is CASSLEGGQPPYEQYF. The CDR3 DNA follows: TGCGCCAGCAGCCTGGAGGGGGGCCAACCACCCTACGAGCAGTACTTC. The chain uses TRBV5-1 and TRBJ2-7; perhaps D is TRBD1 or TRBD2 (6 bases each). The CDR3 contains 16 residues. V lost 4 bases, J lost 2 bases, and 19 bases lay in between. Germline lookup yields CDR1 SGHRS and CDR2 YFSETQ.

This clonotype was detected a few times. The chain has TRBV5-1 and TRBJ1-6; D remains unclear. CDR3 length: 14 amino acids. Trimming removed 4 bases at V and 5 bases at J, with 10 bases between. Germline loops: CDR1 SGHRS, CDR2 YFSETQ. CDR3: CASSRIGDNSPLHF. The DNA for the CDR3 is TGCGCCAGCAGCAGGATCGGGGATAATTCACCCCTCCACTTT.

The chain couples TRBV12-3 or TRBV12-4 to TRBJ2-3; no firm D call. Between the trimmed V and J ends, which lost 3 bases and 1 base, there was a span of 8 bases. The CDR3 extends over 14 amino acids. The CDR3 region is CASSFNTRTDTQYF. In DNA form, the CDR3 reads TGTGCCAGCAGTTTCAATACCCGCACAGATACGCAGTATTTT.

This clonotype was detected a few times. V gene TRBV20-1 combines with J gene TRBJ1-5; D unclear. The CDR3 sequence is 14 residues long. Germline V gene sequence: CDR1 DFQATT, CDR2 SNEGSKA (reference sequence). V lost 1 base to trimming and J lost 9 bases, with 16 bases between them. The CDR3 DNA follows: TGCAGTGCTAGAGGCGACCAGGAAAGTGGGCCCCAGCATTTT. It yields the protein CSARGDQESGPQHF.

Many counts were recorded for this clonotype. This chain uses TRBV20-1 with TRBJ1-5, with a tentative D call TRBD1 (5 bases). There are 15 residues in the CDR3. Looked up from germline, CDR1 is DFQATT and CDR2 is SNEGSKA (reference sequence). The V end was cut by 5 bases, the J end by 6 bases, with 20 bases between. CDR3 sequence (DNA): TGCAGTGCTGGCTCGGGACCCCGGGCGGTTCAGCCCCAGCATTTT. It codes for CSAGSGPRAVQPQHF.

The chain has TRBV5-1 and TRBJ2-3; the D is unclear. CDR1 SGHRS and CDR2 YFSETQ come from the germline V gene. V shed 7 bases and J shed 3 bases, with 6 bases lying between them. The CDR3 runs 11 residues. The CDR3 protein is CASGVTDTQYF. The CDR3 bases are TGCGCCAGCGGAGTGACAGATACGCAGTATTTT.

This clonotype has only a few counts. The chain employs TRBV4-2 and TRBJ2-2; 10 positions match TRBD2. V shed 3 bases and J 7 bases; nucleotides not matched to a gene: 2. The length of the CDR3 is 14 residues. Germline CDR1 is LGHNA and CDR2 is YNFKEQ. The CDR3 is CASSHSSGGGELFF. The CDR3, as DNA: TGTGCCAGCAGCCATTCTAGCGGGGGCGGGGAGCTGTTTTTT.